A selection of T cell receptor beta chains follows, all from one sample in a study of blood T cell repertoires in COVID-19. Data came from immunoSEQ multiplex PCR; TCRdb stores just in-frame clones and leaves some out. The sample lists 95,000 to 120,000 clones, approximately 90% occurring once. Sequenced: peripheral blood. The source of these receptors is an older woman who had recovered from COVID-19. The CDR3 runs from the conserved cysteine through the conserved F or W. A D gene is named only where the DNA matches it firmly. Expanded clones get a size class; other rows say once, few or many, or leave the size out.

abundance | j_gene | v_gene | d_gene | CDR3aa | CDR3nt
once | TRBJ2-7 | TRBV7-2 | - | CASSLLTASYEQYF | TGTGCCAGCAGCTTACTGACAGCTTCGTACGAGCAGTACTTC
- | TRBJ2-5 | TRBV7-2 | TRBD1 | CASSLTGWETQYF | TGTGCCAGCAGCTTGACAGGGTGGGAGACCCAGTACTTC
- | TRBJ2-4 | TRBV4-3 | TRBD1 | CASSQDPRDRGRRNIQYF | TGCGCCAGCAGCCAAGATCCTCGGGACAGGGGGCGTCGAAACATTCAGTACTTC
- | TRBJ2-3 | TRBV6-5 | - | CASSYGRDADTQYF | TGTGCCAGCAGTTACGGTCGGGATGCAGATACGCAGTATTTT
- | TRBJ1-1 | TRBV19 | - | CASSTTGNTEAFF | TGTGCCAGTAGTACAACGGGGAACACTGAAGCTTTCTTT
- | TRBJ2-2 | TRBV5-4 | - | CASSLDFNGGELFF | TGTGCCAGCAGCCTTGACTTTAACGGCGGGGAGCTGTTTTTT
- | TRBJ1-2 | TRBV4-2 | TRBD1 | CASSPREGGGNYGYTF | TGTGCCAGCAGCCCCCGAGAAGGAGGGGGCAACTATGGCTACACCTTC
- | TRBJ2-2 | TRBV12-5 | TRBD1 | CASGLDRGNTGELFF | TGTGCTAGTGGTTTGGACAGGGGAAATACCGGGGAGCTGTTTTTT
- | TRBJ1-5 | TRBV6-5 | - | CAAGSSWLVAQHF | TGTGCCGCCGGGTCCTCGTGGTTGGTGGCCCAGCATTTT
- | TRBJ1-2 | TRBV15 | - | CATSRGGGTGYTF | TGTGCCACCAGCAGAGGAGGGGGTACTGGCTACACCTTC
- | TRBJ2-5 | TRBV28 | TRBD2 | CASSYWGGDGLGTQYF | TGTGCCAGCAGTTACTGGGGAGGGGACGGCCTAGGGACCCAGTACTTC
once | TRBJ1-2 | TRBV5-5 | TRBD1 | CASSLVSGQGAVGYTF | TGTGCCAGCAGCTTGGTTAGTGGACAGGGGGCAGTTGGCTACACCTTC
- | TRBJ2-3 | TRBV4-1 | - | CASSQQWTRGDAYTDTQYF | TGCGCCAGCAGCCAGCAATGGACCAGGGGGGATGCTTACACAGATACGCAGTATTTT
few | TRBJ1-2 | TRBV11-2 | - | CASSLAAGVGYGYTF | TGTGCCAGCAGCTTAGCGGCAGGGGTGGGCTATGGCTACACCTTC
- | TRBJ2-1 | TRBV1 | - | CTSSQEGHEQFF | TGCACCAGCAGCCAGGAGGGCCATGAGCAGTTCTTC
- | TRBJ1-5 | TRBV2 | - | CASSSRARSQPQHF | TGTGCCAGCAGTTCCAGGGCGAGGAGCCAGCCCCAGCATTTT
- | TRBJ2-7 | TRBV5-1 | TRBD2 | CASRSLAGGGKNSYEQYF | TGCGCCAGCCGCTCGCTGGCGGGGGGGGGTAAAAATTCCTACGAGCAGTACTTC
- | TRBJ2-1 | TRBV5-1 | TRBD2 | CASSFLAGDYNEQFF | TGCGCCAGCAGCTTCCTAGCGGGAGACTACAATGAGCAGTTCTTC
- | TRBJ2-5 | TRBV19 | TRBD2 | CASSMSWLAGQETQYF | TGTGCCAGTAGTATGTCGTGGCTAGCGGGGCAAGAGACCCAGTACTTC
- | TRBJ1-4 | TRBV7-9 | - | CASSLSSEGEKLFF | TGTGCCAGCAGCTTATCGTCTGAGGGTGAAAAACTGTTTTTT
- | TRBJ2-3 | TRBV5-1 | - | CASSRREPAATDTQYF | TGCGCCAGCAGCCGGAGGGAGCCGGCAGCCACAGATACGCAGTATTTT
- | TRBJ2-1 | TRBV28 | - | CASSLGPGDLSYNEQFF | TGTGCCAGCAGTCTAGGGCCGGGGGATTTGTCCTACAATGAGCAGTTCTTC
- | TRBJ2-5 | TRBV7-9 | TRBD2 | CASSVGTSRETQYF | TGTGCCAGCAGCGTAGGGACTAGCAGGGAGACCCAGTACTTC
- | TRBJ2-7 | TRBV6-5 | TRBD2 | CASSYAGLAYEQYF | TGTGCCAGCAGTTACGCGGGACTAGCGTACGAGCAGTACTTC
- | TRBJ1-1 | TRBV10-3 | - | CAISERRGGNTEAFF | TGTGCCATCAGTGAAAGGAGGGGTGGAAACACTGAAGCTTTCTTT
- | TRBJ2-5 | TRBV5-1 | - | CASSFIGGETQYF | TGCGCCAGCAGCTTCATTGGGGGGGAGACCCAGTACTTC
- | TRBJ2-5 | TRBV27 | - | CASSLIPWGGGVQETQYF | TGTGCCAGCAGTTTAATACCCTGGGGAGGGGGGGTCCAAGAGACCCAGTACTTC
- | TRBJ2-7 | TRBV6-5 | - | CASSYSTEYEQYF | TGTGCCAGCAGTTACTCGACAGAATACGAGCAGTACTTC
- | TRBJ2-3 | TRBV7-2 | TRBD1 | CASSSGWTGGRGDTQYF | TGTGCCAGCAGCTCCGGATGGACAGGAGGCCGTGGGGATACGCAGTATTTT
- | TRBJ2-1 | TRBV4-3 | - | CASSQDGTPLGEQFF | TGCGCCAGCAGCCAAGATGGGACACCGTTGGGTGAGCAGTTCTTC
- | TRBJ1-2 | TRBV24-1 | TRBD1 | CATSRTGYGYTF | TGTGCCACCAGTAGGACAGGGTACGGCTACACCTTC
- | TRBJ2-5 | TRBV9 | - | CASSRSGETQYF | TGTGCCAGCAGCCGCAGCGGGGAGACCCAGTACTTC
- | TRBJ1-5 | TRBV27 | - | CASSPQDPGETYSNQPQHF | TGTGCCAGCAGTCCGCAAGACCCAGGGGAGACTTATAGCAATCAGCCCCAGCATTTT
- | TRBJ2-1 | TRBV28 | - | CASSWPANEQFF | TGTGCCAGCAGTTGGCCCGCCAATGAGCAGTTCTTC
- | TRBJ2-7 | TRBV5-6 | - | CASSLIAYEQYF | TGTGCCAGCAGCTTGATAGCCTATGAGCAGTACTTC
- | TRBJ2-3 | TRBV4-3 | TRBD2 | CASSQVSSGYTDTQYF | TGCGCCAGCAGCCAAGTCTCTAGCGGTTACACAGATACGCAGTATTTT
once | TRBJ2-7 | TRBV7-8 | TRBD1 | CASSLGWDRASSYEQYF | TGTGCCAGCAGCTTAGGTTGGGACAGGGCTTCGTCCTACGAGCAGTACTTC
- | TRBJ2-5 | TRBV5-1 | TRBD2 | CASSSRGGREETQYF | TGCGCCAGCAGCTCCAGAGGCGGGAGAGAGGAGACCCAGTACTTC
- | TRBJ1-2 | TRBV29-1 | TRBD1 | CSVEGRDRGGYTF | TGCAGCGTTGAAGGAAGGGACAGGGGCGGCTACACCTTC
- | TRBJ2-3 | TRBV5-1 | TRBD1 | CASSPGQAGDTQYF | TGCGCCAGCAGCCCGGGACAGGCGGGGGATACGCAGTATTTT
- | TRBJ2-7 | TRBV5-1 | - | CASSPIPTGRGYEQYF | TGCGCCAGCAGCCCTATACCCACGGGGCGGGGATACGAGCAGTACTTC
- | TRBJ2-2 | TRBV7-2 | - | CASSPQGIGGELFF | TGTGCCAGCAGCCCCCAGGGGATCGGCGGGGAGCTGTTTTTT
- | TRBJ1-1 | TRBV30 | - | CAWSARQNTEAFF | TGTGCCTGGAGTGCACGACAGAACACTGAAGCTTTCTTT